These 29 T cell receptor beta chains originate from one sample sequenced in a study of cytomegalovirus exposure and HLA in healthy donors. It was with 60 Vbeta and 13 Jbeta primers that the PCR ran. Clones were read by immunoSEQ multiplex PCR, and TCRdb kept only the in-frame ones, dropping some. The sample lists roughly 200,000 clones; around 80% were seen once. Sequenced input: PBMCs. The receptors originated from an older woman in good health and CMV-seropositive.

The CDR3 loop reads CASSEFKASYGYTF. CDR3 coding DNA: TGTGCCAGCAGTGAATTCAAGGCTAGCTATGGCTACACCTTC. The chain links TRBV25-1 to TRBJ1-2; D unresolved. The CDR3 covers 14 residues. CDR1 is MGHDK, CDR2 SYGVNS, per germline. Trimming removed 1 base from V and 4 bases from J, with 10 bases in between.

The chain combines TRBV5-6 with TRBJ2-5, with 8 positions matching TRBD2. From germline, CDR1 is SGHDT and CDR2 YYEEEE. Trimming at V came to 6 bases and at J to 5 bases, leaving 9 bases not matched to a gene. The CDR3 consists of 14 residues. CDR3 amino acids: CASTVAGISETQYF. The CDR3 nucleotides are TGTGCCAGCACCGTAGCGGGGATTTCGGAGACCCAGTACTTC.

The V call is TRBV18, the J call TRBJ2-7, with D perhaps matching TRBD1 (7 bases). The germline V gene encodes CDR1 KGHSH and CDR2 LQKENI. With 6 bases removed from V and 4 bases from J, the gap between germline ends came to 16 bases. This CDR3 is 14 amino acids long. The CDR3 DNA follows: TGTGCCAGCTCGCCGCTCCCAGGGGGGTACGAGCAGTACTTC. Translated, it gives CASSPLPGGYEQYF.

The table lists this clone with a few counts. The V gene is TRBV5-1, the J gene TRBJ2-5; TRBD2 matches at 7 bases. V gave up 0 bases and J gave up 5 bases; unmatched junction bases: 7. Germline loops: CDR1 SGHRS, CDR2 YFSETQ. The CDR3 extends over 15 amino acids. The CDR3: CASSLAPGRGETQYF. The CDR3 DNA is TGCGCCAGCAGCTTGGCTCCGGGGCGGGGGGAGACCCAGTACTTC.

The rearrangement uses TRBV30 and TRBJ1-1; a possible D gene is TRBD1 (5 bases). The CDR3 is made up of 13 amino acids. V gave up 0 bases and J gave up 1 base, with 6 bases separating them. Germline V gives CDR1 GTSNPN, CDR2 SVGIG (reference sequence). Written as DNA, the CDR3 is TGTGCCTGGAGTGTTGACAGGAACACTGAAGCTTTCTTT. As protein: CAWSVDRNTEAFF. The full variable domain, rest sourced from reference TRBV30 and TRBJ1-1, is SQTIHQWPATLVQPVGSPLSLECTVEGTSNPNLYWYRQAAGRGLQLLFYSVGIGQISSEVPQNLSASRPQDRQFILSSKKLLLSDSGFYLCAWSVDRNTEAFFGQGTRLTVV.

About this clone itself: Other DNA sequences in the same sample also yield this CDR3. The rearrangement joins TRBV6-5 to TRBJ1-5; the D gene is possibly TRBD1 (5 bases). Germline CDR1 MNHEY, CDR2 SVGAGI. The V gene lost 3 bases and the J gene lost 2 bases, with 11 bases spanning the gap. The CDR3 loop spans 15 amino acids. The CDR3 loop reads CASSYGQGGNQPQHF. The DNA of the CDR3 is TGTGCCAGCAGTTATGGGCAGGGCGGCAATCAGCCCCAGCATTTT.

Many counts were recorded for this clone. This chain uses TRBV6-5 with TRBJ1-5; 8 bases match TRBD1. V dropped 6 bases and J dropped 6; count of bases not matched to a gene: 7. This CDR3 comprises 14 residues. Germline CDR1 MNHEY, CDR2 SVGAGI. The CDR3 coding sequence is TGTGCCAGCAGGCAGGGGGCGCTGGGTCAGCCCCAGCATTTT. Residues: CASRQGALGQPQHF.

This clone has a handful of counts. The CDR3 sequence is CATQVTGGLAKNIQYF. The CDR3 DNA reads TGTGCCACCCAAGTTACAGGGGGGTTGGCCAAAAACATTCAGTACTTC. This chain connects TRBV28 to TRBJ2-4; 8 bases match TRBD1. V lost 10 bases, J lost 1 base, and 12 bases stayed unmatched. Germline assignment: CDR1 MDHEN and CDR2 SYDVKM. The CDR3 loop spans 16 amino acids.

V usage is TRBV10-3 and J usage is TRBJ1-1; TRBD1 is a possible D gene (5 bases). The germline V gene has CDR1 ENHRY and CDR2 SYGVKD. Trimming took 2 bases from V and 3 from J, leaving 16 bases between them. The CDR3 covers 16 residues. CDR3 nucleotide sequence: TGTGCCATCAGTGAGCGCTCCCAGGGCGGAGACACTGAAGCTTTCTTT. Protein: CAISERSQGGDTEAFF.

The rearrangement uses TRBV9 and TRBJ2-5; D not resolved. The end of the DNA is better explained by TRBJ2-7, so the J call may be wrong. Per the germline V gene, CDR1 is SGDLS and CDR2 is YYNGEE. The length of the CDR3 is 14 residues. The CDR3 region has the DNA TGTGCCAGCAGCGTAGTATTAATCGCCTACGAGCAGTACTTC. It is translated as CASSVVLIAYEQYF.

A word on this clone: The sample carries other DNA sequences with the same CDR3. The V call is TRBV23-1, the J call TRBJ1-4, with 7 bases that match TRBD1. TRBV23-1 is labeled an ORF, and its function is uncertain. The V and J ends lost 4 bases and 4 bases, in that order; junction bases with no gene match: 9. The CDR3 is made up of 16 amino acids. The CDR3 region is CASSPFTGTVNEKLFF. The CDR3, as DNA: TGCGCCAGCAGTCCCTTCACCGGGACAGTTAATGAAAAACTGTTTTTT.

Here the CDR3 reads CASSFGPGQRNTEAFF. In nucleotides, the CDR3 is TGTGCCAGCAGCTTCGGACCGGGACAACGGAACACTGAAGCTTTCTTT. The rearrangement links TRBV7-2 to TRBJ1-1, with D possibly matching TRBD1 (6 bases). V shed 3 bases and J shed 1 base, with 15 bases lying between them. This CDR3 is 16 amino acids long. Per germline, CDR1 SGHTA and CDR2 FQGNSA.

The CDR3 spells CASSLGGATGAYEQYF. The CDR3 DNA sequence: TGTGCCAGCAGCTTGGGTGGTGCGACAGGGGCTTACGAGCAGTACTTC. The rearrangement joins TRBV5-4 to TRBJ2-7; 8 bases fit TRBD1. V lost 0 bases, J lost 4 bases, and 9 bases stayed unmatched. CDR1 and CDR2 (germline): SGHNT, YYREEE (reference sequence). CDR3 length: 16 residues.

The rearrangement uses TRBV10-3 and TRBJ2-1, with 7 positions matching TRBD1. CDR1 ENHRY and CDR2 SYGVKD come from the germline V gene. The CDR3 spans 15 residues. V was clipped by 6 bases and J by 5 bases; unmatched bases: 10. The CDR3 sequence: CAISITGTDNNEQFF. The CDR3 nucleotides read TGTGCCATCAGCATAACCGGGACAGACAACAATGAGCAGTTCTTC.

V is TRBV7-3 and J is TRBJ2-3; TRBD1 aligns across 8 bases. Trimming at V came to 5 bases and at J to 1 base, leaving 5 bases not matched to a gene. Germline V gene data show CDR1 as SGHTA and CDR2 as FQGTGA. The CDR3 has 15 amino acids. The CDR3 nucleotides are TGTGCCAGCAGCCGGGACAGGTTAGGCACAGATACGCAGTATTTT. Its protein product is CASSRDRLGTDTQYF.

This rearrangement joins TRBV29-1 to TRBJ1-5, with 8 bases that match TRBD1. Unmatched junction bases numbered 7, after V lost 2 bases and J lost 4 bases. This CDR3 is 15 amino acids long. The V gene's germline CDR1 is SQVTM and CDR2 ANQGSEA. The CDR3 region is CSVERTGRLNQPQHF. The CDR3 nucleotides are TGCAGCGTTGAAAGGACAGGGCGTTTAAATCAGCCCCAGCATTTT.

The chain uses TRBV6-5 and TRBJ2-1; D gene uncertain. In germline, CDR1 is MNHEY, CDR2 SVGAGI. This CDR3 is built from 14 residues. The V and J ends lost 2 bases and 4 bases respectively, with 9 bases between them. This chain's CDR3 is CASSYRQTYNEQFF. CDR3 in DNA: TGTGCCAGCAGTTACCGGCAGACTTACAATGAGCAGTTCTTC.

Only a few counts were recorded for this clone. At one boundary the junction diverges from the germline segment, which might be a read error. V and J are TRBV13 and TRBJ2-6; D is perhaps TRBD1 (5 bases). Germline CDR1 is PRHDT and CDR2 is FYEKMQ (reference sequence). The CDR3 spans 18 residues. CDR3 amino acids: CASSLGGWLGSGANGLTF. CDR3 DNA sequence: TGTGCCAGCAGCTTAGGGGGTTGGTTGGGGTCTGGGGCCAACGGCCTGACTTTC.

The rearrangement links TRBV6-1 to TRBJ2-7, with D unclear. The CDR3 is 13 amino acids. Germline V lookup: CDR1 MNHNS, CDR2 SASEGT. Deletions cut 3 bases from V and 6 bases from J, with 12 bases between. DNA of the CDR3: TGTGCCAGCAGTGAGCAGTTCCCCCCCGAGCAGTACTTC. Translating it yields CASSEQFPPEQYF.

V and J are TRBV7-8 and TRBJ2-1, with 8 bases identical to TRBD2. The J segment lost 12 bases and the V segment lost 5 bases, leaving 15 bases of the junction unmatched. The CDR3 contains 15 residues. Germline CDR1 SGHVS, CDR2 FQNEAQ. CDR3 in amino acids: CASSLQMRGAGGQFF. CDR3 nucleotide sequence: TGTGCCAGCAGCCTCCAGATGCGGGGGGCAGGCGGGCAGTTCTTC.

The genes are TRBV7-2 and TRBJ2-1; 8 nucleotides match TRBD1. CDR3 size: 15 residues. V trimming: 5 bases; J trimming: 8 bases; junction bases outside the gene matches: 11. In germline, CDR1 is SGHTA, CDR2 FQGNSA. The CDR3 protein is CASSPRDRMAHEQFF. The CDR3 region has the DNA TGTGCCAGCAGCCCCCGGGACAGGATGGCCCATGAGCAGTTCTTC.

V is TRBV2 and J is TRBJ1-2; D is unresolved. The germline gives CDR1 SNHLY, CDR2 FYNNEI. This CDR3 is 12 amino acids long. Trimming cost V 6 bases and J 7 bases, with 12 bases left between them. The CDR3 DNA is TGTGCCAGCAGAGCGGACTTCCTTGGCTACACCTTC. It yields the protein CASRADFLGYTF.

V is TRBV7-2 and J is TRBJ1-2; TRBD1 might be the D (6 bases). Looked up from germline, CDR1 is SGHTA and CDR2 is FQGNSA. Trimming stripped 6 bases from V and 6 bases from J, with 14 bases between. CDR3 size: 13 residues. The CDR3 loop is CASRPTGLNGYTF. The DNA of the CDR3 is TGTGCCAGCAGACCTACAGGGTTAAATGGCTACACCTTC.

The chain uses TRBV9 and TRBJ1-4; 11 bases map to TRBD1. The CDR3 is 19 residues long. Germline V CDR1 and CDR2: SGDLS, YYNGEE. J gave up 10 bases and V 4 bases, and 21 bases lay outside the gene matches. The CDR3 spells CASSPHRGQGASHSGKLFF. As DNA, the CDR3 is TGTGCCAGCAGCCCCCACCGCGGACAGGGGGCTTCGCATTCTGGAAAACTGTTTTTT.

The genes are TRBV6-6 and TRBJ2-2; D is undetermined. V lost 2 bases and J lost 1, with 8 bases in between. Germline V gene lookup returns CDR1 MNHNY and CDR2 SVGAGI (reference sequence). The CDR3 is made up of 15 amino acids. CDR3 protein: CASSYTRQNTGELFF. The CDR3 DNA follows: TGTGCCAGCAGTTACACTCGCCAGAACACCGGGGAGCTGTTTTTT.

In this sample, this clone turned up once. V gene TRBV6-5 combines with J gene TRBJ2-3; D not resolved. The CDR3 length is 15 residues. Looked up from germline, CDR1 is MNHEY and CDR2 is SVGAGI. Trimming removed 1 base at V and 2 bases at J, with 10 bases between. The CDR3: CASSYWAGPTDTQYF. In DNA form, the CDR3 reads TGTGCCAGCAGTTACTGGGCTGGCCCCACAGATACGCAGTATTTT.

This chain uses TRBV2 with TRBJ1-6; perhaps TRBD1 as D (5 bases). Germline V gene sequence: CDR1 SNHLY, CDR2 FYNNEI. V was pared by 4 bases and J by 5 bases, with 9 bases between. This CDR3 comprises 14 residues. The CDR3 spells CASSASRDNSPLHF. CDR3 in DNA: TGTGCCAGCAGTGCCAGCAGGGATAATTCACCCCTCCACTTT.

The V gene is TRBV6-5, the J gene TRBJ2-3; weak D call: TRBD2 (6 bases). The CDR3 spans 16 residues. Germline assignment: CDR1 MNHEY and CDR2 SVGAGI. V lost 2 bases to trimming and J lost 0 bases, with 12 bases between them. The CDR3 coding sequence is TGTGCCAGCAGTTACCCACCGGGACTGAGCACAGATACGCAGTATTTT. This codes for CASSYPPGLSTDTQYF.

This clone was counted only a few times. The V gene is TRBV27, the J gene TRBJ1-5, with D perhaps matching TRBD1 (6 bases). The CDR3 sequence is 15 residues long. Germline V gene lookup returns CDR1 MNHEY and CDR2 SMNVEV (reference sequence). Trimming left V 6 bases short and J 4 bases short, with 16 bases between. CDR3 residues: CASSPNPQGNQPQHF. The CDR3, as DNA: TGTGCCAGCAGCCCAAATCCACAGGGAAATCAGCCCCAGCATTTT.